Shown below are 30 T cell receptor beta chains from a single sample sequenced in a study of technical replicates of blood from a few donors (dated by TCRdb to 2016 to 2017). Library generation was performed with the immunoSEQ multiplex PCR assay. Drawn from immuneACCESS, this table holds only the in-frame rearrangements with V and J called that TCRdb kept. Clones are partly lost; checked studies trace under half to an unresolved V gene and leave the rest unexplained. The sample records under 65,000 clones, 75% to 90% of which are singletons. The ten largest clones take up around 5% of the sample. Sequences were obtained from PBMCs. The receptors shown here come from a human donor in good health. Some clones in this sample may be carry-over from other donors' samples.

The rearrangement links TRBV23-1 to TRBJ2-2; D might be TRBD2 (5 bases). TRBV23-1 belongs to the ORF category, with a function that is uncertain. V lost 4 bases, J lost 6 bases, and 12 bases lay in between. This CDR3 has 14 amino acids. DNA for the CDR3: TGCGCCAGCAGTCTCCTTCCCGGGGCCGGGGAGCTGTTTTTT. Its protein product is CASSLLPGAGELFF.

The genes are TRBV15 and TRBJ1-5; D remains ambiguous. The CDR3 is 12 amino acids. Germline V gives CDR1 LNHNV, CDR2 YYDKDF (reference sequence). Trimming pared 3 bases from V and 5 bases from J, leaving 5 bases between. The CDR3 DNA is TGTGCCACCAGCAGGAGGGATCAGCCCCAGCATTTT. It codes for CATSRRDQPQHF. The entire variable domain, with the rest obtained from reference TRBV15 and TRBJ1-5, is as follows: DAMVIQNPRYQVTQFGKPVTLSCSQTLNHNVMYWYQQKSSQAPKLLFHYYDKDFNNEADTPDNFQSRRPNTSFCFLDIRSPGLGDTAMYLCATSRRDQPQHFGDGTRLSIL.

The rearrangement links TRBV18 to TRBJ1-1; 7 bases map to TRBD1. V dropped 4 bases and J dropped 6; count of bases not matched to a gene: 14. CDR1 is KGHSH and CDR2 is LQKENI in the germline V gene. This CDR3 is built from 16 residues. CDR3 coding DNA: TGTGCCAGCTCACAGGGGGCCGGGGCGGCTTGGGCTGAAGCTTTCTTT. Its protein is CASSQGAGAAWAEAFF. The whole variable domain, filled in from reference TRBV18 and TRBJ1-1, reads NAGVMQNPRHLVRRRGQEARLRCSPMKGHSHVYWYRQLPEEGLKFMVYLQKENIIDESGMPKERFSAEFPKEGPSILRIQQVVRGDSAAYFCASSQGAGAAWAEAFFGQGTRLTVV.

This chain uses TRBV9 with TRBJ1-4; D is unclear. This CDR3 has 14 amino acids. Germline V gene data show CDR1 as SGDLS and CDR2 as YYNGEE. V was pared by 0 bases and J by 7 bases, with 10 bases between. CDR3 region: CASSVGGLGEKLFF. CDR3 coding DNA: TGTGCCAGCAGCGTAGGAGGGCTTGGTGAAAAACTGTTTTTT.

This chain links TRBV7-9 with TRBJ2-3; TRBD2 might be the D (6 bases). The CDR3 length is 17 residues. Per germline, CDR1 SEHNR and CDR2 FQNEAQ (reference sequence). V lost 0 bases, J lost 0 bases, and 13 bases lay in between. CDR3 nucleotides: TGTGCCAGCAGCTTAGCCGGGACTGTAGAGAGCACAGATACGCAGTATTTT. This translates into CASSLAGTVESTDTQYF.

This clone appeared a few times. This rearrangement joins TRBV7-9 to TRBJ2-1; a possible D gene is TRBD2 (6 bases). The CDR3 spans 13 residues. V was clipped by 5 bases and J by 5 bases, with 10 bases between them. CDR1 is SEHNR, CDR2 FQNEAQ, per germline (reference sequence). DNA of the CDR3: TGTGCCAGCAGCCAGGGAGGCAACAATGAGCAGTTCTTC. Translating gives CASSQGGNNEQFF.

There are a few counts of this clone. V and J are TRBV5-8 and TRBJ2-5; 8 positions agree with TRBD1. The CDR3 sequence is 16 residues long. The V and J ends lost 4 bases and 2 bases, in that order; junction bases with no gene match: 10. Germline V CDR1 and CDR2: SGHTS, YDEGEE. CDR3 amino acids: CASSMGQEKPQETQYF. Written as DNA, the CDR3 is TGTGCCAGCAGCATGGGACAGGAAAAACCACAAGAGACCCAGTACTTC.

The chain has TRBV30 and TRBJ2-1, with 9 bases that match TRBD2. The V gene end was trimmed by 3 bases and the J gene end by 12 bases; junction bases not matched to a gene: 15. The CDR3 is 15 amino acids. In germline, CDR1 is GTSNPN, CDR2 SVGIG (reference sequence). The CDR3 sequence is CAWRDPGLAIRRQFF. The CDR3 nucleotides read TGTGCCTGGAGGGACCCGGGACTAGCTATCAGGCGGCAGTTCTTC.

The gene calls are TRBV4-3 and TRBJ2-1; TRBD2 matches 8 bases. In germline, CDR1 is LGHNA, CDR2 YSLEER. The length of the CDR3 is 16 residues. V shed 1 base and J 8 bases; nucleotides not matched to a gene: 10. CDR3 in DNA: TGCGCCAGCAGCCAAGCACTAGCGGACGCCTGGGATGAGCAGTTCTTC. Translation gives CASSQALADAWDEQFF.

The chain is built from TRBV7-2 and TRBJ2-2; 10 nucleotides align to TRBD2. The CDR3 covers 18 residues. The ends lost 3 bases at V and 6 bases at J; junction bases unmatched: 13. Per the germline V gene, CDR1 is SGHTA and CDR2 is FQGNSA. The DNA of the CDR3 is TGTGCCAGCAGCTTGCCCGTGAGCGGGGGGGCCTCGGCCGGGGAGCTGTTTTTT. This sequence encodes CASSLPVSGGASAGELFF.

The CDR3 DNA reads TGCGCCAGCAGCCAAGATCCGAGGGATCCAGATACGCAGTATTTT. The encoded protein is CASSQDPRDPDTQYF. This rearrangement joins TRBV4-3 to TRBJ2-3, with TRBD2 as a possible D gene (5 bases). This CDR3 contains 15 residues. Germline CDR1 is LGHNA and CDR2 is YSLEER. The V and J ends lost 0 bases and 4 bases respectively, with 11 bases between them.

The rearrangement uses TRBV19 and TRBJ2-2; 11 nucleotides agree with TRBD2. CDR1 and CDR2 (germline): LNHDA, SQIVND (reference sequence). Trimming took 2 bases from V and 7 from J; bases not matched to a gene: 9. The CDR3 is 17 amino acids. The CDR3 sequence: CASSISSGRARDGELFF. The CDR3 DNA sequence: TGTGCCAGTAGTATAAGTAGCGGGAGGGCCCGCGACGGGGAGCTGTTTTTT.

The chain carries TRBV10-3 and TRBJ1-5, with unresolved D. There are 13 residues in the CDR3. Germline V CDR1 and CDR2: ENHRY, SYGVKD. Trimming pared 6 bases from V and 2 bases from J, leaving 8 bases between. CDR3 nucleotides: TGTGCCATCAGGGGCTCTGGCAATCAGCCCCAGCATTTT. Its translation is CAIRGSGNQPQHF.

The chain recombines TRBV7-9 with TRBJ1-2; possible D gene TRBD1, 6 bases. This CDR3 is 15 amino acids long. Germline V gives CDR1 SEHNR, CDR2 FQNEAQ (reference sequence). V shed 6 bases and J shed 3 bases, with 17 bases lying between them. CDR3 DNA: TGTGCCAGCAGAAATTCAGGGGAGATAGACTATGGCTACACCTTC. Amino acids: CASRNSGEIDYGYTF.

This clone is categorized as medium-sized (0.01 to 0.1%). The rearrangement uses TRBV27 and TRBJ2-1; 7 positions match TRBD2. Per germline, CDR1 MNHEY and CDR2 SMNVEV (reference sequence). This CDR3 is 17 amino acids long. The ends lost 6 bases at V and 3 bases at J; junction bases unmatched: 14. The CDR3 reads CASSQGRKVAGYNEQFF. CDR3 nucleotides: TGTGCCAGCAGCCAAGGGAGGAAGGTAGCGGGCTACAATGAGCAGTTCTTC.

V gene TRBV25-1 combines with J gene TRBJ1-6; 7 bases line up with TRBD1. The V gene end was trimmed by 4 bases and the J gene end by 5 bases; junction bases not matched to a gene: 5. CDR1 and CDR2 (germline): MGHDK, SYGVNS. The CDR3 extends over 15 amino acids. CDR3 amino acids: CASSVGQAHNSPLHF. In DNA, the CDR3 is TGTGCCAGCAGTGTCGGACAGGCCCATAATTCACCCCTCCACTTT.

CDR3 protein: CAWSGQGDVHNYNEQFF. The CDR3 bases are TGTGCCTGGAGTGGTCAGGGGGATGTCCACAACTACAATGAGCAGTTCTTC. The V call is TRBV30, the J call TRBJ2-1, with 7 nucleotides matching TRBD1. Germline CDR1 reads GTSNPN; CDR2 reads SVGIG (reference sequence). V lost 1 base, J lost 3 bases, and 12 bases stayed unmatched. The CDR3 has 17 residues.

This clone has only a few counts. The chain uses TRBV10-3 and TRBJ1-1; D possibly corresponds to TRBD1 (5 bases). Germline V gene lookup returns CDR1 ENHRY and CDR2 SYGVKD. Trimming shortened V by 10 bases and J by 6 bases, and 18 bases separated the two germline ends. The CDR3 runs to 13 residues. CDR3 in amino acids: CATGTGIFAEAFF. CDR3 coding DNA: TGTGCCACCGGAACAGGAATCTTCGCTGAAGCTTTCTTT.

V gene TRBV30 combines with J gene TRBJ2-2; 8 bases agree with TRBD2. Per the germline V gene, CDR1 is GTSNPN and CDR2 is SVGIG (reference sequence). V lost 0 bases and J lost 1; bases outside the gene matches: 1. The CDR3 covers 15 residues. The CDR3 here is CAWSVAGGNTGELFF. In DNA, the CDR3 is TGTGCCTGGAGTGTCGCGGGAGGGAACACCGGGGAGCTGTTTTTT. The whole variable domain, remainder taken from reference TRBV30 and TRBJ2-2, is SQTIHQWPATLVQPVGSPLSLECTVEGTSNPNLYWYRQAAGRGLQLLFYSVGIGQISSEVPQNLSASRPQDRQFILSSKKLLLSDSGFYLCAWSVAGGNTGELFFGEGSRLTVL.

The genes are TRBV7-3 and TRBJ2-3; 9 nucleotides agree with TRBD1. Germline CDR1 is SGHTA and CDR2 is FQGTGA. There are 16 residues in the CDR3. Germline trimming cut 2 bases from V and 0 bases from J; bases unmatched to any gene: 3. The CDR3 here is CASSLGTGLSTDTQYF. CDR3 coding DNA: TGTGCCAGCAGCTTAGGGACAGGGTTAAGCACAGATACGCAGTATTTT. The entire variable domain, with the rest obtained from reference TRBV7-3 and TRBJ2-3, is as follows: GAGVSQTPSNKVTEKGKYVELRCDPISGHTALYWYRQSLGQGPEFLIYFQGTGAADDSGLPNDRFFAVRPEGSVSTLKIQRTERGDSAVYLCASSLGTGLSTDTQYFGPGTRLTVL.

This clone has just one count. The chain has TRBV5-1 and TRBJ2-5, with 9 bases matching TRBD1. This CDR3 is 14 amino acids long. V was pared by 4 bases and J by 2 bases, with 3 bases of the junction left unmatched. Per germline, CDR1 SGHRS and CDR2 YFSETQ. The CDR3 DNA is TGCGCCAGCAGCCGGGGGACAGGGCAAGAGACCCAGTACTTC. Translated: CASSRGTGQETQYF. Looking up the rest from reference TRBV5-1 and TRBJ2-5 gives the full variable domain: KAGVTQTPRYLIKTRGQQVTLSCSPISGHRSVSWYQQTPGQGLQFLFEYFSETQRNKGNFPGRFSGRQFSNSRSEMNVSTLELGDSALYLCASSRGTGQETQYFGPGTRLLVL.

The J gene is TRBJ1-3, the V gene TRBV7-2; 10 bases are shared with TRBD1. Per germline, CDR1 SGHTA and CDR2 FQGNSA. V lost 3 bases, J lost 1 base, and 3 bases stayed unmatched. This CDR3 comprises 16 residues. The CDR3 nucleotides read TGTGCCAGCAGCTTGGGACAGGGGCTTTCTGGAAACACCATATATTTT. Translated, it gives CASSLGQGLSGNTIYF.

V usage is TRBV2 and J usage is TRBJ1-2; TRBD1 is a possible D gene (5 bases). Germline V gene lookup returns CDR1 SNHLY and CDR2 FYNNEI. The CDR3 has 13 residues. The V and J ends lost 3 bases and 8 bases respectively, with 13 bases between them. Here the CDR3 reads CASSDGQGGGYTF. The CDR3 DNA follows: TGTGCCAGCAGTGATGGGCAGGGAGGGGGCTACACCTTC.

This rearrangement joins TRBV9 to TRBJ2-3; D is perhaps TRBD1 (6 bases). Germline V gene lookup returns CDR1 SGDLS and CDR2 YYNGEE. V lost 3 bases and J 6 bases, leaving 14 bases between the germline ends. This CDR3 comprises 14 residues. The CDR3 bases are TGTGCCAGCAGCGGGGGACACCTAGGGGATACGCAGTATTTT. Amino acids: CASSGGHLGDTQYF. Combining the CDR3 with reference TRBV9 and TRBJ2-3 gives the whole variable domain DSGVTQTPKHLITATGQRVTLRCSPRSGDLSVYWYQQSLDQGLQFLIQYYNGEERAKGNILERFSAQQFPDLHSELNLSSLELGDSALYFCASSGGHLGDTQYFGPGTRLTVL.

The V call is TRBV2, the J call TRBJ1-4; no clear D gene. The germline gives CDR1 SNHLY, CDR2 FYNNEI. This CDR3 has 18 amino acids. Trimming removed 0 bases from V and 5 bases from J, with 19 bases in between. The CDR3 loop is CASSEALRGSPVNEKLFF. The CDR3 bases are TGTGCCAGCAGTGAAGCGCTTCGAGGATCCCCGGTCAATGAAAAACTGTTTTTT.

This chain connects TRBV2 to TRBJ2-5; 12 nucleotides match TRBD2. Germline assignment: CDR1 SNHLY and CDR2 FYNNEI. This CDR3 spans 17 amino acids. After removal of 6 bases from V and 5 bases from J, the junction contained 13 bases not matched to a gene. The CDR3 protein is CASRAPGLAGERETQYF. In DNA, the CDR3 is TGTGCCAGCAGGGCCCCGGGACTAGCGGGTGAAAGGGAGACCCAGTACTTC.

V is TRBV30 and J is TRBJ1-5; D remains unclear. Germline V gene sequence: CDR1 GTSNPN, CDR2 SVGIG (reference sequence). Between the trimmed V and J ends, which lost 2 bases and 2 bases, there was a span of 4 bases. The CDR3 loop spans 12 amino acids. CDR3 sequence (DNA): TGTGCCTGGAGTCCGGGCAATCAGCCCCAGCATTTT. Protein product: CAWSPGNQPQHF.

This chain uses TRBV4-2 with TRBJ2-3, with D maybe TRBD2 (6 bases). V was cut by 3 bases and J by 1 base, with 11 bases left in between. The germline gives CDR1 LGHNA, CDR2 YNFKEQ. There are 15 residues in the CDR3. The CDR3 DNA sequence: TGTGCCAGCAGCCAGCGACTAGAGGGCACAGATACGCAGTATTTT. This sequence encodes CASSQRLEGTDTQYF.

This clone was detected once. CDR3 residues: CASSLDSGTYEQYF. In nucleotides, the CDR3 is TGTGCCAGCAGCTTGGATAGCGGTACCTACGAGCAGTACTTC. J is TRBJ2-7 and V is TRBV7-6, with D perhaps TRBD2 (6 bases). Looked up from germline, CDR1 is SGHVS and CDR2 is FNYEAQ. The V end lost 3 bases, the J end lost 2 bases, and 11 bases lay between the germline ends. This CDR3 spans 14 amino acids.

As concerns this clone: Other DNA sequences in this sample translate to the same CDR3. V gene TRBV7-6 combines with J gene TRBJ2-7, with 10 nucleotides matching TRBD2. CDR3 size: 15 residues. The V gene end was trimmed by 1 base and the J gene end by 2 bases; junction bases not matched to a gene: 2. Germline loops: CDR1 SGHVS, CDR2 FNYEAQ. CDR3 protein: CASSLGTSGPYEQYF. For the CDR3, the DNA is TGTGCCAGCAGCTTAGGGACTAGCGGCCCCTACGAGCAGTACTTC.